Reported below is one T cell receptor (beta chain). The CDR3 consists of 15 residues. The germline gives CDR1 SGHAT, CDR2 FQNNGV. Germline trimming cut 4 bases from V and 4 bases from J; bases unmatched to any gene: 7. Assay: immunoSEQ multiplex PCR; the TCRdb copy retains only in-frame clones and omits some. The sample records 120,000 or so clones, around 87% being singletons. The data were obtained in a study of blood T cell repertoires in COVID-19. About the study: PBMCs, B-cell-depleted T cells, or T cells were the source of the cDNA or gDNA that made up the material.

What was sequenced was peripheral blood. The clonotype comes from a woman aged 55-69 years with acute or convalescent COVID-19. The J gene is TRBJ2-7, the V gene TRBV11-2, with 10 bases identical to TRBD1. The CDR3 DNA reads TGTGCCAGCAGCTCTCCGGGACAGGGGTTTTACGAGCAGTACTTC. It translates to CASSSPGQGFYEQYF.